This section outlines one T cell receptor (beta chain) sequence together with its context. Its antigen is currently unknown. The data originate from a study of T-cell memory formation after mild COVID-19. The authors produced TCR alpha and TCR beta cDNA libraries with sample barcodes and UMIs by 5'RACE using constant-segment primers. In TCRdb, the 5' RACE reads were re-called with MiXCR into one record per CDR3 protein. The table has 350,000 or so distinct CDR3 sequences, 20% to 25% seen once. General study points: Day 15 to 85 contracting clones showed balanced CD4/CD8; later expanders leaned CD4+. There were some responding clones in pre-infection memory, which suggested that cross-reactive memory had joined.

V was cut by 4 bases and J by 2 bases, with 14 bases left in between. Germline CDR1 reads MGHRA; CDR2 reads YSYEKL. The CDR3 has 15 residues. J is TRBJ2-5 and V is TRBV4-1; TRBD2 is a possible D gene (5 bases). This TCR was sampled from a man younger than 35 who had mild COVID-19 (a few samples of this study predate the infection). Cell type and time point are not known. The sequenced sample was PBMCs or a T cell subset sorted from them (not recorded which). CDR3 protein: CASSPSRGRQETQYF. As DNA, the CDR3 is TGCGCCAGCAGCCCGAGCCGGGGTCGACAAGAGACCCAGTACTTC.